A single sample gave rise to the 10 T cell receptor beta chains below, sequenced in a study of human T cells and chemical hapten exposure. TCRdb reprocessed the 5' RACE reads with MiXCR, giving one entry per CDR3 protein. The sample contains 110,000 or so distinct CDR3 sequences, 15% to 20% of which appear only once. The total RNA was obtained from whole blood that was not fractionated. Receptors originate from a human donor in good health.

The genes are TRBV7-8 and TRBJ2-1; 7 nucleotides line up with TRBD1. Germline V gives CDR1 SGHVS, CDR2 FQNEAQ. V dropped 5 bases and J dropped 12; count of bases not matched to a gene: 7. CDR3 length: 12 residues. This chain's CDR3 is CASSRRQGVQFF. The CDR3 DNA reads TGTGCCAGCAGCCGAAGACAGGGAGTGCAGTTCTTC.

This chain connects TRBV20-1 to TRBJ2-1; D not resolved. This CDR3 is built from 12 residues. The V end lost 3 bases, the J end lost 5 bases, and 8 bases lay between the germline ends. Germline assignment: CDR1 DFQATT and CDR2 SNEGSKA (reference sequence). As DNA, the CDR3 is TGCAGTGCTAGTATTCCCCACAATGAGCAGTTCTTC. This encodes CSASIPHNEQFF.

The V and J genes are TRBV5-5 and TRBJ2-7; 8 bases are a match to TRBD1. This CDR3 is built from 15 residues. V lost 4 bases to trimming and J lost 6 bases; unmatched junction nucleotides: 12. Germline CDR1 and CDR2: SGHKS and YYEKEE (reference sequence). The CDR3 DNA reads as TGTGCCAGCAGCGAAAGACGACAGGGGCTGAGCGAGCAGTACTTC. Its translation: CASSERRQGLSEQYF.

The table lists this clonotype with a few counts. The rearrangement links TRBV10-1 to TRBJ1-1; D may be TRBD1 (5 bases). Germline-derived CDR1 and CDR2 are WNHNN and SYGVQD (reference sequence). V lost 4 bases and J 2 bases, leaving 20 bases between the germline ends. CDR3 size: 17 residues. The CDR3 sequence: CASSAGSLGHFNTEAFF. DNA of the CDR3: TGCGCCAGCAGTGCCGGCTCCCTGGGGCACTTCAACACTGAAGCTTTCTTT.

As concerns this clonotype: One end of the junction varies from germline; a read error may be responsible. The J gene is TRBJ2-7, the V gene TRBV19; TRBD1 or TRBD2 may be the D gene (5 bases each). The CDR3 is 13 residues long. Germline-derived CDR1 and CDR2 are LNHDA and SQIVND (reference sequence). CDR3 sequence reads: CASSVRDGRRRCF. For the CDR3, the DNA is TGTGCCAGTAGCGTCCGGGACGGCCGTCGGAGGTGCTTC.

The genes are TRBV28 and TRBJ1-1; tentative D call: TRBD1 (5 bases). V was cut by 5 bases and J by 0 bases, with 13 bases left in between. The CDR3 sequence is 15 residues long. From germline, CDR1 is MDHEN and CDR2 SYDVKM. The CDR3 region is CASSPYRQMNTEAFF. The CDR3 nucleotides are TGTGCCAGCAGTCCCTACCGACAGATGAACACTGAAGCTTTCTTT.

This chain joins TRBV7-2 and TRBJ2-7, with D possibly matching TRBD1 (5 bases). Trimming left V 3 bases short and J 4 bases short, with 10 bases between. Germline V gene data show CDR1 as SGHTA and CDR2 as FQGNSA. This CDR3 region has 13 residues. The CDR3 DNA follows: TGTGCCAGCAGCTTGGTGAAGGGGTACGAGCAGTACTTC. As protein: CASSLVKGYEQYF.

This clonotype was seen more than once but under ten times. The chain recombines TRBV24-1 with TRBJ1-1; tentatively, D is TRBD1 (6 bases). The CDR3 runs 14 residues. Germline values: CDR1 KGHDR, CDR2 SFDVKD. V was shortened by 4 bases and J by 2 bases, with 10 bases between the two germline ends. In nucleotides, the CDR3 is TGTGCCACCAGTGACGGGACAACAAACACTGAAGCTTTCTTT. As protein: CATSDGTTNTEAFF.

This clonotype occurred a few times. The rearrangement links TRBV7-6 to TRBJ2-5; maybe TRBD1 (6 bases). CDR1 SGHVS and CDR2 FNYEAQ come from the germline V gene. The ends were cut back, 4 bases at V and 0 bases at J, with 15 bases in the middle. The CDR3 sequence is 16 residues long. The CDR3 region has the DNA TGTGCCAGCAGCTCTGGGGGCCCCTTGTACCAAGAGACCCAGTACTTC. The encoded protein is CASSSGGPLYQETQYF.

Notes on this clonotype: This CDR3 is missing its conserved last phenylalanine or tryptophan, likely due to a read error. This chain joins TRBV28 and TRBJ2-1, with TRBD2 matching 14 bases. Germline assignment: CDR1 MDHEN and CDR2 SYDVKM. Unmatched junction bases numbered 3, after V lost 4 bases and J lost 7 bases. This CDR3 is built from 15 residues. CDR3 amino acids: CASSSRLAGGNEQFS. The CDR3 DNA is TGTGCCAGCAGTTCCAGACTAGCGGGAGGGAATGAGCAGTTCTCC.